This is a list of T cell receptor beta chains from one sample in a study of T cell responses to AZD1222 COVID-19 vaccine. Sequencing used immunoSEQ multiplex PCR; TCRdb keeps in-frame clones, though not all of them. Of 110,000 or so clones in the sample, about 88% were seen once. The sample consisted of peripheral blood, taken on day 0 of AZD1222 vaccination. Receptors originate from an adult in good health. CDR3s include the opening cysteine and the closing phenylalanine or tryptophan. Each record gives: D gene, J gene, V gene, clone size, CDR3 DNA, CDR3 protein. The D gene is left open where the match is weak. Size values are once, few and many counts, or a class for expanded clones, and some rows have none.

D gene: TRBD1
J gene: TRBJ1-5
V gene: TRBV30
clone size: NA
CDR3 DNA: TGTGCCTGGAGTCAGGGGGCAAGTGCCAATCAGCCCCAGCATTTT
CDR3 protein: CAWSQGASANQPQHF

D gene: TRBD2
J gene: TRBJ2-1
V gene: TRBV12-5
clone size: once
CDR3 DNA: TGTGCTAGTGGGGCCCAGGGACTAGTCGATCTTGAGCAGTTCTTC
CDR3 protein: CASGAQGLVDLEQFF

D gene: TRBD2
J gene: TRBJ2-1
V gene: TRBV6-5
clone size: few
CDR3 DNA: TGTGCCACTCGCGGGGCGGGAGCCTCCTACAATGAGCAGTTCTTC
CDR3 protein: CATRGAGASYNEQFF

D gene: NA
J gene: TRBJ2-3
V gene: TRBV6-5
clone size: NA
CDR3 DNA: TGTGCCAGCAGTCCGTTGGCGGAAAGCACAGATACGCAGTATTTT
CDR3 protein: CASSPLAESTDTQYF

D gene: NA
J gene: TRBJ2-2
V gene: TRBV9
clone size: NA
CDR3 DNA: TGTGCCAGCAGCGCCGTAGGGAGAGGGGCCGGGGAGCTGTTTTTT
CDR3 protein: CASSAVGRGAGELFF

D gene: NA
J gene: TRBJ1-1
V gene: TRBV6-4
clone size: NA
CDR3 DNA: TGTGCCAGCAGTGAAAACAGGGCAGGTGAAGCTTTCTTT
CDR3 protein: CASSENRAGEAFF

D gene: TRBD2
J gene: TRBJ2-1
V gene: TRBV20-1
clone size: NA
CDR3 DNA: TGCAGTGCTAGTACTTCTGGACTAGCGGGGGCATACAATGAGCAGTTCTTC
CDR3 protein: CSASTSGLAGAYNEQFF

D gene: NA
J gene: TRBJ2-3
V gene: TRBV28
clone size: few
CDR3 DNA: TGTGCCAGCAGTACAACTAGAAGTCCTTCGCAGTATTTT
CDR3 protein: CASSTTRSPSQYF

D gene: TRBD1
J gene: TRBJ1-2
V gene: TRBV9
clone size: NA
CDR3 DNA: TGTGCCAGCAGCGCGACCCGGGACAGGGGGCGAAGAAGCGATGGCTACACCTTC
CDR3 protein: CASSATRDRGRRSDGYTF

D gene: NA
J gene: TRBJ1-4
V gene: TRBV18
clone size: NA
CDR3 DNA: TGTGCCAGCTCACCACCGGGCGCGAGCGAAAAACTGTTTTTT
CDR3 protein: CASSPPGASEKLFF

D gene: TRBD1
J gene: TRBJ1-2
V gene: TRBV7-9
clone size: few
CDR3 DNA: TGTGCCAGCAGCCCTCCCTGGACAGGGGGCCTTCTCGGGGGCTACACCTTC
CDR3 protein: CASSPPWTGGLLGGYTF

D gene: TRBD1
J gene: TRBJ1-1
V gene: TRBV5-1
clone size: NA
CDR3 DNA: TGCGCCAGCAGCTTAAAGGACAGGTTGAACACTGAAGCTTTCTTT
CDR3 protein: CASSLKDRLNTEAFF

D gene: NA
J gene: TRBJ1-1
V gene: TRBV5-1
clone size: NA
CDR3 DNA: TGCGCCAGCAGCTTGTCTTTCGAGTGGGATACGGCTTTCTTT
CDR3 protein: CASSLSFEWDTAFF

D gene: TRBD1
J gene: TRBJ2-7
V gene: TRBV28
clone size: few
CDR3 DNA: TGTGCCAGCAGTAAGACAGGGATCGCCTCCTACGAGCAGTACTTC
CDR3 protein: CASSKTGIASYEQYF

D gene: NA
J gene: TRBJ1-1
V gene: TRBV12-3/TRBV12-4
clone size: NA
CDR3 DNA: TGTGCCAGCAGTTTCGCCCAGAACACTGAAGCTTTCTTT
CDR3 protein: CASSFAQNTEAFF

D gene: TRBD1
J gene: TRBJ1-2
V gene: TRBV11-3
clone size: NA
CDR3 DNA: TGTGCCAGCAGCTCCGGGACAGGGGCGGTTTTACGCTATGGCTACACCTTC
CDR3 protein: CASSSGTGAVLRYGYTF

D gene: TRBD1
J gene: TRBJ1-4
V gene: TRBV3-1/TRBV3-2
clone size: NA
CDR3 DNA: TGTGCCAGCAGCCAAGTTCAGGGGGCAACGGCGCGGGAAAAACTGTTTTTT
CDR3 protein: CASSQVQGATAREKLFF

D gene: NA
J gene: TRBJ2-7
V gene: TRBV2
clone size: NA
CDR3 DNA: TGTGCCAGCAGTGCCGGGGGTTTGGCCGAGCAGTACTTC
CDR3 protein: CASSAGGLAEQYF

D gene: TRBD2
J gene: TRBJ2-3
V gene: TRBV5-4
clone size: NA
CDR3 DNA: TGTGCCAGCAGCTTGGCCGCGGCGGGGGGCACAGATACGCAGTATTTT
CDR3 protein: CASSLAAAGGTDTQYF

D gene: TRBD1
J gene: TRBJ1-2
V gene: TRBV27
clone size: NA
CDR3 DNA: TGTGCCAGCAGTTTACAATACAGGGACAGCGGCTACACCTTC
CDR3 protein: CASSLQYRDSGYTF

D gene: NA
J gene: TRBJ1-1
V gene: TRBV29-1
clone size: NA
CDR3 DNA: TGCAGCGTTGTAGGGGCCCGGGGCCCAGGGTTTGAAGCTTTCTTT
CDR3 protein: CSVVGARGPGFEAFF

D gene: NA
J gene: TRBJ1-1
V gene: TRBV5-4
clone size: NA
CDR3 DNA: TGTGCCAGCAGCTTGGCCGGGGGTATCCCAACCGAAGCTTTCTTT
CDR3 protein: CASSLAGGIPTEAFF

D gene: TRBD1
J gene: TRBJ1-3
V gene: TRBV19
clone size: NA
CDR3 DNA: TGTGCCAGTAGCCGGACAGGTGCCTCTGGAAACACCATATATTTT
CDR3 protein: CASSRTGASGNTIYF

D gene: TRBD1
J gene: TRBJ1-5
V gene: TRBV6-1
clone size: NA
CDR3 DNA: TGTGCCAGCAGTGCCTGGACAGGGGCGAGCAATCAGCCCCAGCATTTT
CDR3 protein: CASSAWTGASNQPQHF